This T cell receptor (beta chain) was sequenced in a study of molecular identifiers for immune sequencing clone quantification. Naive CD8 libraries came from around 20,000 to 990,000 sorted cells with 10%, 30% or 50% RNA. Sorting defined naive CD8 T cells as CD8+CD4-CCR7+CD45RA+. Each CDR3 protein is one row after TCRdb ran MiXCR on the PCR reads. The data contain just under 650,000 distinct CDR3 sequences, about 20% of them singletons. Germline CDR1 reads MNHEY; CDR2 reads SMNVEV (reference sequence). The CDR3 extends over 15 amino acids. The V and J ends lost 3 bases and 5 bases, in that order; junction bases with no gene match: 9. In this sample, this clonotype turned up a few times.

The chain links TRBV27 to TRBJ2-5, with 7 nucleotides matching TRBD1. The origin of this receptor is a human donor in good health. Some libraries in this study had Jurkat cell RNA spiked in. The sample comprised naive CD8+ T cells from blood, with Jurkat cell RNA spiked in. Subset reported: FACS-sorted CD8+CD4-CCR7+CD45RA+ naive T cells. CDR3 region: CASSLARGWGETQYF. The CDR3 bases are TGTGCCAGCAGTTTGGCCAGGGGGTGGGGGGAGACCCAGTACTTC.